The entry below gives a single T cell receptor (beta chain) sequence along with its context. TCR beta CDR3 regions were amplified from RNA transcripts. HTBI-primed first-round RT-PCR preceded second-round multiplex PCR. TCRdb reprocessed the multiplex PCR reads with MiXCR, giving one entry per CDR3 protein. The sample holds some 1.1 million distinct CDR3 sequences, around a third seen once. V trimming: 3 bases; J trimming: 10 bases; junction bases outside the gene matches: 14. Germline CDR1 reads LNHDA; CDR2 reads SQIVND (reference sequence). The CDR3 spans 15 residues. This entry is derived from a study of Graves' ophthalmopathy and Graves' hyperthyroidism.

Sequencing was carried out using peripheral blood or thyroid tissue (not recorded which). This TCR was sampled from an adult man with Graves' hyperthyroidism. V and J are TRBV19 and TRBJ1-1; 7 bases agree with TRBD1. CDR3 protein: CASSIEWTGAFPAFF. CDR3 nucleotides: TGTGCCAGTAGTATTGAGTGGACAGGTGCATTCCCAGCTTTCTTT.